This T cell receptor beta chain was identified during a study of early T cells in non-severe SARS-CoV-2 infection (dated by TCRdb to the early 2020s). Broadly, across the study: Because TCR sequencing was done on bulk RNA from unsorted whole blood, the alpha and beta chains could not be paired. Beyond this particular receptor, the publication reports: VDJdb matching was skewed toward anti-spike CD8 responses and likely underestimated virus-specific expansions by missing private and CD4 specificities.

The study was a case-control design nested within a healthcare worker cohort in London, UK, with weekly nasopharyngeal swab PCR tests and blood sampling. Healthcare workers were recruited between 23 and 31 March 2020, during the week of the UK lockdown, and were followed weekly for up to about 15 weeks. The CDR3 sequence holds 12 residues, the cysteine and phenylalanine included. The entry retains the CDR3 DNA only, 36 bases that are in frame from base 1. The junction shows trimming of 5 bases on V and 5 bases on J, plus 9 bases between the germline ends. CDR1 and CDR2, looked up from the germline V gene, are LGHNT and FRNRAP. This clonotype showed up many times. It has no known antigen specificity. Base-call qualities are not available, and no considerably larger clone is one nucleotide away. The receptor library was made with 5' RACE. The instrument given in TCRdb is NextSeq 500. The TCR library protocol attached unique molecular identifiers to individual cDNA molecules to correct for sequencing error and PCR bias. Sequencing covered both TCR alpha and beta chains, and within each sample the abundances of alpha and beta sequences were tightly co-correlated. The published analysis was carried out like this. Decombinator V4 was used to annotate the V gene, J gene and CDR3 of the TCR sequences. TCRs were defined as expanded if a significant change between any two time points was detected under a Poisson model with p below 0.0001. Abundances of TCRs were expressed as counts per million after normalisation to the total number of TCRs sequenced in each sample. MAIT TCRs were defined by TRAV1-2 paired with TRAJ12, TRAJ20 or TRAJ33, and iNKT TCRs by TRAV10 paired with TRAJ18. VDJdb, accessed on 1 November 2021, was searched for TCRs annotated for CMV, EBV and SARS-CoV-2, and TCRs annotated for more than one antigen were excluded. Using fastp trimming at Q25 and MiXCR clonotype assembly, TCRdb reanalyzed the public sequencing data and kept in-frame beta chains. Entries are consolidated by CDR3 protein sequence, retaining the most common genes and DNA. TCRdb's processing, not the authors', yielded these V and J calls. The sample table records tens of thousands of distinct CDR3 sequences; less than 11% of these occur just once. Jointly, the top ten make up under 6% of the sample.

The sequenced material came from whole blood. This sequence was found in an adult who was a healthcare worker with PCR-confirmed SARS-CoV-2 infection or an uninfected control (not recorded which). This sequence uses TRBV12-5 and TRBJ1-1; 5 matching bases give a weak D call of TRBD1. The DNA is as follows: TGTGCTAGTGGTGCGCAGGGAACTGAAGCTTTCTTT. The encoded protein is CASGAQGTEAFF.